The 24 T cell receptor beta chains listed next were all sequenced from one sample in a study of immune evolution from preneoplasia to lung adenocarcinoma. The data were produced by immunoSEQ multiplex PCR, yet TCRdb's version contains in-frame clones alone and is incomplete. The table records several thousand clones, around 85% of them present only once. The sequencing input was FFPE adjacent normal lung tissue. Receptor source: a person aged 70 to 79 with lung adenocarcinoma.

This sequence joins TRBV11-1 and TRBJ2-7, with unresolved D. V lost 0 bases and J 3 bases, leaving 6 bases between the germline ends. This CDR3 has 13 amino acids. The germline CDR1 and CDR2 sequences are SGHAT and FQDESV (reference sequence). The CDR3 DNA sequence: TGTGCCAGCAGCTTAGCGGACGACTACGAGCAGTACTTC. Residues: CASSLADDYEQYF.

This clone was detected once. The chain couples TRBV6-1 to TRBJ2-7, with TRBD2 matching 7 bases. The V gene end was trimmed by 6 bases and the J gene end by 6 bases; junction bases not matched to a gene: 8. Germline CDR1 and CDR2: MNHNS and SASEGT. This CDR3 region has 13 residues. The CDR3 DNA reads as TGTGCCAGCAGGGCCACGGGGGGACTCGAGCAGTACTTC. Its protein product is CASRATGGLEQYF.

CDR3 DNA: TGCGCCAGCAAGTTCGATAGCTCGGCAAATCAGCCCCAGCATTTT. This encodes CASKFDSSANQPQHF. The chain joins TRBV5-1 to TRBJ1-5, with unresolved D. Germline V lookup: CDR1 SGHRS, CDR2 YFSETQ. The CDR3 is 15 residues long. The germline V and J ends were trimmed by 6 bases and 4 bases, with 17 bases remaining between them. Complete variable domain (other parts from reference TRBV5-1 and TRBJ1-5): KAGVTQTPRYLIKTRGQQVTLSCSPISGHRSVSWYQQTPGQGLQFLFEYFSETQRNKGNFPGRFSGRQFSNSRSEMNVSTLELGDSALYLCASKFDSSANQPQHFGDGTRLSIL.

This rearrangement joins TRBV6-5 to TRBJ2-7, with D unclear. CDR1 and CDR2 (germline): MNHEY, SVGAGI. CDR3 length equals 11 residues. Deletions cut 6 bases from V and 1 base from J, with 4 bases between. The CDR3 nucleotides read TGTGCCAGCAGGAGTTCCTACGAGCAGTACTTC. Encoded protein: CASRSSYEQYF.

The V and J genes are TRBV6-5 and TRBJ2-5; the match to TRBD1 covers 8 bases. V lost 5 bases to trimming and J lost 4 bases; unmatched junction nucleotides: 3. This CDR3 is built from 13 residues. Germline loops: CDR1 MNHEY, CDR2 SVGAGI. CDR3 loop: CASSSDRGETQYF. The CDR3 DNA reads as TGTGCCAGCAGTAGTGACAGGGGAGAGACCCAGTACTTC.

Worth noting for this clone: One junction end does not reproduce the germline sequence, and a read error may be involved. This sequence joins TRBV30 and TRBJ1-2; D unresolved. CDR3 length equals 13 residues. Germline loops: CDR1 GTSNPN, CDR2 SVGIG (reference sequence). CDR3 sequence reads: CVWSVGREEGYTF. CDR3 DNA sequence: TGTGTCTGGAGTGTGGGGAGGGAAGAGGGCTACACCTTC.

The rearrangement links TRBV9 to TRBJ2-1; D might be TRBD2 (7 bases). The CDR3 has 16 amino acids. Trimming pared 2 bases from V and 4 bases from J, leaving 16 bases between. CDR1 is SGDLS and CDR2 is YYNGEE in the germline V gene. This CDR3 reads CASSVTGGSIYNEQFF. In nucleotides, the CDR3 is TGTGCCAGCAGCGTGACGGGGGGCAGCATTTACAATGAGCAGTTCTTC.

The table lists this clone with a count of one. The germline gene is not matched at one end of the junction; a read error may be the cause. This chain connects TRBV18 to TRBJ1-3; D ambiguous. The germline CDR1 and CDR2 sequences are KGHSH and LQKENI. The CDR3 sequence is 17 residues long. DNA of the CDR3: TGTGCCAACTCACCCTTGGGAAGGGCCGGCTCTGGAAACACCATATATTTT. As protein: CANSPLGRAGSGNTIYF.

The chain has TRBV30 and TRBJ1-2, with D possibly TRBD1 on 6 matching bases. CDR1 GTSNPN and CDR2 SVGIG come from the germline V gene (reference sequence). With 3 bases removed from V and 5 bases from J, the gap between germline ends came to 16 bases. The CDR3 has 14 amino acids. CDR3 in amino acids: CAWRRQVFWYGYTF. For the CDR3, the DNA is TGTGCCTGGAGGCGACAGGTCTTCTGGTATGGCTACACCTTC. The complete variable domain, with remaining parts taken from reference TRBV30 and TRBJ1-2, reads SQTIHQWPATLVQPVGSPLSLECTVEGTSNPNLYWYRQAAGRGLQLLFYSVGIGQISSEVPQNLSASRPQDRQFILSSKKLLLSDSGFYLCAWRRQVFWYGYTFGSGTRLTVV.

The V call is TRBV19, the J call TRBJ2-1; D unresolved. Germline assignment: CDR1 LNHDA and CDR2 SQIVND (reference sequence). The CDR3 has 14 residues. V lost 2 bases and J lost 8, with 13 bases in between. The DNA of the CDR3 is TGTGCCAGTAGTATACCAGGTTTTGACGATGAGCAGTTCTTC. Its protein is CASSIPGFDDEQFF.

The V gene is TRBV6-5, the J gene TRBJ1-1; D ambiguous. Per the germline V gene, CDR1 is MNHEY and CDR2 is SVGAGI. The CDR3 runs to 13 residues. The ends were cut back, 4 bases at V and 1 base at J, with 7 bases in the middle. The CDR3 sequence is CASSLARNTEAFF. CDR3 nucleotides: TGTGCCAGCAGTTTGGCGAGGAACACTGAAGCTTTCTTT.

The chain is built from TRBV6-5 and TRBJ2-7; the D is unclear. V was pared by 1 base and J by 3 bases, with 10 bases between. The CDR3 spans 14 residues. The germline V gene encodes CDR1 MNHEY and CDR2 SVGAGI. CDR3 nucleotide sequence: TGTGCCAGCAGTTACTATCCAGACAACTACGAGCAGTACTTC. This encodes CASSYYPDNYEQYF.

Concerning this clone itself: The junction does not match germline at one end; this may be a read error. The V call is TRBV30, the J call TRBJ1-2; 8 bases fit TRBD1. Germline CDR1 GTSNPN, CDR2 SVGIG (reference sequence). The CDR3 spans 12 residues. CDR3 sequence: CAWTSGTGPIRF. The CDR3 nucleotides are TGTGCCTGGACCTCCGGGACAGGCCCAATCCGCTTC. The whole variable domain, remainder taken from reference TRBV30 and TRBJ1-2, is SQTIHQWPATLVQPVGSPLSLECTVEGTSNPNLYWYRQAAGRGLQLLFYSVGIGQISSEVPQNLSASRPQDRQFILSSKKLLLSDSGFYLCAWTSGTGPIRFGSGTRLTVV.

This CDR3 is CASSELIYEQYF. The CDR3 bases are TGCGCCAGCAGTGAGCTCATCTACGAGCAGTACTTC. The chain employs TRBV10-2 and TRBJ2-7; D is undetermined. The ends were cut back, 2 bases at V and 3 bases at J, with 5 bases in the middle. The length of the CDR3 is 12 residues. Germline CDR1 reads WSHSY; CDR2 reads SAAADI.

The chain has TRBV5-4 and TRBJ1-1; 12 bases are shared with TRBD1. CDR1 and CDR2 (germline): SGHNT, YYREEE (reference sequence). The V and J ends lost 0 bases and 2 bases, in that order; junction bases with no gene match: 5. CDR3 size: 17 residues. The chain's CDR3 is CASSLGRGTGGNTEAFF. DNA of the CDR3: TGTGCCAGCAGCTTGGGACGGGGGACAGGGGGCAACACTGAAGCTTTCTTT.

The genes are TRBV2 and TRBJ1-1; TRBD1 might be the D (5 bases). The CDR3 spans 13 residues. Per the germline V gene, CDR1 is SNHLY and CDR2 is FYNNEI. Trimming removed 5 bases from V and 8 bases from J, with 15 bases in between. CDR3 in DNA: TGTGCCAGCAGTCTGGACGGGACCAGGGAAGCTTTCTTT. This encodes CASSLDGTREAFF.

This clone was seen once. The chain joins TRBV9 to TRBJ2-1; D unclear. The germline gives CDR1 SGDLS, CDR2 YYNGEE. The CDR3 length is 12 residues. Trimming stripped 3 bases from V and 9 bases from J, with 10 bases between. The CDR3 loop is CASSAHLGEQFF. The DNA for the CDR3 is TGTGCCAGCAGCGCACATTTAGGTGAGCAGTTCTTC.

Only one count was recorded for this clone. In DNA, the CDR3 is TGCGCCAGCAGCCAGGTAGCGGGAGCCGCCTACGAGCAGTACTTC. It is translated as CASSQVAGAAYEQYF. This chain joins TRBV4-1 and TRBJ2-7, with 9 bases aligning to TRBD2. The CDR3 is 15 residues long. Unmatched junction bases numbered 5, after V lost 3 bases and J lost 2 bases. Germline CDR1 is MGHRA and CDR2 is YSYEKL.

This sequence joins TRBV6-5 and TRBJ1-5; TRBD1 matches 8 bases. Trimming at V came to 6 bases and at J to 10 bases, leaving 11 bases not matched to a gene. The germline V gene encodes CDR1 MNHEY and CDR2 SVGAGI. This CDR3 is built from 14 residues. This CDR3 reads CASRETGTGLPQHF. The CDR3 DNA follows: TGTGCCAGCAGAGAAACCGGGACAGGCCTACCCCAGCATTTT.

In its sample, this clone was seen a few times. The V gene is TRBV4-2, the J gene TRBJ2-7; possible D gene TRBD2, 6 bases. This CDR3 is built from 16 residues. Deletions cut 0 bases from V and 0 bases from J, with 12 bases between. Germline V gene sequence: CDR1 LGHNA, CDR2 YNFKEQ. The CDR3 DNA reads TGTGCCAGCAGCCAAGAAAGTCTAGCGCCCTCCTACGAGCAGTACTTC. Its protein product is CASSQESLAPSYEQYF.

Notes on this clone: Relative to the germline gene, one junction end is altered; a read error may explain this. This sequence joins TRBV6-1 and TRBJ1-1, with 10 positions matching TRBD1. CDR3 size: 15 residues. Germline-derived CDR1 and CDR2 are MNHNS and SASEGT. This CDR3 is CATSNYGTGDTEAFF. The CDR3 DNA is TGTGCCACCAGTAATTATGGGACAGGGGACACTGAAGCTTTCTTT.

The CDR3 nucleotides are TGTGCCTGGAGTATCCTAGCGGGCTCCTACAATGAGCAGTTCTTC. This encodes CAWSILAGSYNEQFF. The rearrangement uses TRBV30 and TRBJ2-1; 8 nucleotides line up with TRBD2. CDR1 and CDR2 (germline): GTSNPN, SVGIG (reference sequence). The CDR3 extends over 15 amino acids. The J segment lost 0 bases and the V segment lost 2 bases, leaving 3 bases of the junction unmatched.

This chain links TRBV6-5 with TRBJ2-5; the D is unclear. The germline V gene has CDR1 MNHEY and CDR2 SVGAGI. The CDR3 contains 14 residues. Trimming removed 6 bases from V and 4 bases from J, with 15 bases in between. The CDR3 reads CASSPWVDGETQYF. The CDR3 nucleotides are TGTGCCAGCAGCCCATGGGTCGATGGAGAGACCCAGTACTTC.

The V call is TRBV9, the J call TRBJ2-1; 14 bases fit TRBD2. CDR3 length equals 14 residues. V shed 4 bases and J 8 bases; nucleotides not matched to a gene: 2. CDR1 and CDR2 from the germline V gene are SGDLS and YYNGEE. The CDR3 nucleotides are TGTGCCAGCAGCCCGGGACTAGCGGGGGATGAGCAGTTCTTC. Its translation is CASSPGLAGDEQFF.